These 26 T cell receptor beta chains were sequenced from one sample in a study of CD8 T cells in ankylosing spondylitis. Each CDR3 protein is one row after TCRdb ran MiXCR on the 5' RACE reads. The table shows fewer than 550,000 distinct CDR3 sequences, with approximately 5.3% occurring only once. General study points: Ankylosing spondylitis blood appeared to be characterized by a TCR beta motif of several highly homologous variants.

These receptors are not linked to any known antigen. Material for sequencing was blood, either unsorted or a sorted T cell fraction (not recorded which). These receptors were collected from a male donor with ankylosing spondylitis.

Concerning this clonotype itself: Since a much larger clone is just one base distant, this may be a read error. The CDR3 here is CASRIPGGKNIQYF. In DNA, the CDR3 is TGTGCCAGCAGAATCCCGGGGGGCAAAAACATTCAGTACTTC. The chain links TRBV6-2 or TRBV6-3 to TRBJ2-4, with TRBD2 matching 7 bases. From germline, CDR1 is MNHEY and CDR2 SVGEGT. V dropped 6 bases and J dropped 3; count of bases not matched to a gene: 5. The CDR3 spans 14 residues.

The sample holds many counts of this clonotype. CDR3 nucleotides: TGTGCCAGCAGCCACGGATCCTACGGTTACGAGCAGTACTTC. Encoded protein: CASSHGSYGYEQYF. The chain employs TRBV7-2 and TRBJ2-7; no clear D. Trimming took 5 bases from V and 4 from J, leaving 15 bases between them. The CDR3 runs to 14 residues. Germline-derived CDR1 and CDR2 are SGHTA and FQGNSA.

The V and J genes are TRBV18 and TRBJ1-2, with no clear D. The germline V gene encodes CDR1 KGHSH and CDR2 LQKENI. The V and J ends lost 3 bases and 4 bases respectively, with 24 bases between them. The CDR3 loop spans 18 amino acids. The CDR3 coding sequence is TGTGCCAGCTCACCGGCCAGGCTAGTGGCGACCTCGGGCTATGGCTACACCTTC. Its translation is CASSPARLVATSGYGYTF.

This clonotype showed up many times. The rearrangement joins TRBV29-1 to TRBJ2-1, with D perhaps TRBD2 (5 bases). The V end was cut by 3 bases, the J end by 8 bases, with 14 bases between. This CDR3 spans 13 amino acids. Germline V CDR1 and CDR2: SQVTM, ANQGSEA. The CDR3 sequence: CSVDSPSQDEQFF. The CDR3 DNA is TGCAGCGTTGATAGCCCTAGCCAGGATGAGCAGTTCTTC.

The CDR3: CASSTGAVVNEKLFF. CDR3 bases: TGTGCCAGTAGTACAGGAGCAGTAGTTAATGAAAAACTGTTTTTT. The chain uses TRBV19 and TRBJ1-4; no clear D. Trimming pared 4 bases from V and 4 bases from J, leaving 13 bases between. This CDR3 has 15 residues. Germline V gene lookup returns CDR1 LNHDA and CDR2 SQIVND (reference sequence).

This clonotype was found many times. This chain uses TRBV6-1 with TRBJ2-4; D is unclear. This CDR3 comprises 13 residues. Germline V lookup: CDR1 MNHNS, CDR2 SASEGT. The germline V and J ends were trimmed by 6 bases and 0 bases, with 6 bases remaining between them. The CDR3 loop reads CASSQVAKNIQYF. As DNA, the CDR3 is TGTGCCAGCAGCCAGGTAGCCAAAAACATTCAGTACTTC.

The table lists this clonotype with a few counts. V gene TRBV6-1 combines with J gene TRBJ2-7, with TRBD2 as a possible D gene (6 bases). Looked up from germline, CDR1 is MNHNS and CDR2 is SASEGT. This CDR3 has 15 residues. V dropped 3 bases and J dropped 3 bases, with 15 bases sitting between them. CDR3 protein: CASSDLGGPDYEQYF. The CDR3 region has the DNA TGTGCCAGCAGTGACCTCGGGGGACCAGACTACGAGCAGTACTTC.

This clonotype has a count of ten or more. V is TRBV20-1 and J is TRBJ1-1, with D possibly TRBD1 on 5 matching bases. V lost 0 bases, J lost 5 bases, and 13 bases lay in between. CDR3 length: 14 amino acids. Germline V gives CDR1 DFQATT, CDR2 SNEGSKA (reference sequence). DNA of the CDR3: TGCAGTGCTAGAGATCAACGCGGGGGAACTGAAGCTTTCTTT. This sequence encodes CSARDQRGGTEAFF.

This clonotype occurred a few times. The chain carries TRBV7-1 and TRBJ2-1; TRBD2 matches at 12 bases. TRBV7-1 is labeled an ORF, and its function is uncertain. The ends lost 3 bases at V and 0 bases at J; junction bases unmatched: 18. The CDR3 totals 22 residues. The CDR3 region is CASSSRPSGGATEIYSYNEQFF. The CDR3 region has the DNA TGTGCCAGCAGCTCCCGGCCTAGCGGGGGGGCAACTGAGATATACTCCTACAATGAGCAGTTCTTC.

In its sample, this clonotype was seen many times. CDR3 loop: CSAGPGGANNQPQHF. In DNA form, the CDR3 reads TGCAGTGCAGGCCCAGGTGGCGCGAACAATCAGCCCCAGCATTTT. J is TRBJ1-5 and V is TRBV20-1; D not certain. This CDR3 is 15 amino acids long. Germline CDR1 is DFQATT and CDR2 is SNEGSKA (reference sequence). Trimming stripped 6 bases from V and 3 bases from J, with 18 bases between.

This clonotype was counted between two and nine times. The chain carries TRBV2 and TRBJ2-5; weak D call: TRBD2 (7 bases). Trimming pared 9 bases from V and 0 bases from J, leaving 14 bases between. Looked up from germline, CDR1 is SNHLY and CDR2 is FYNNEI. The CDR3 loop spans 14 amino acids. In DNA form, the CDR3 reads TGTGCCAGTAACAGGGAGGGATACCAAGAGACCCAGTACTTC. As protein: CASNREGYQETQYF. Combining the CDR3 with reference TRBV2 and TRBJ2-5 gives the whole variable domain EPEVTQTPSHQVTQMGQEVILRCVPISNHLYFYWYRQILGQKVEFLVSFYNNEISEKSEIFDDQFSVERPDGSNFTLKIRSTKLEDSAMYFCASNREGYQETQYFGPGTRLLVL.

This clonotype was detected many times. The chain uses TRBV12-3 or TRBV12-4 and TRBJ2-4; possibly TRBD1 for D (5 bases). This CDR3 has 14 amino acids. Trimming cost V 2 bases and J 6 bases, with 11 bases left between them. The CDR3 region has the DNA TGTGCCAGCAGTTTATGGCTAGGGGCAAACATTCAGTACTTC. Amino acids: CASSLWLGANIQYF.

This clonotype has just a few counts. The V and J genes are TRBV12-3 or TRBV12-4 and TRBJ2-3; D possibly corresponds to TRBD1 (5 bases). V was cut by 6 bases and J by 6 bases, with 16 bases left in between. The CDR3 spans 14 residues. In nucleotides, the CDR3 is TGTGCCAGCAGCGACCAAACAGGAATCGATACGCAGTATTTT. Its protein is CASSDQTGIDTQYF.

This clonotype occurred many times. The V call is TRBV10-3, the J call TRBJ1-5, with 7 bases aligning to TRBD1. Germline V gene sequence: CDR1 ENHRY, CDR2 SYGVKD. The length of the CDR3 is 15 residues. Unmatched junction bases numbered 6, after V lost 5 bases and J lost 2 bases. The CDR3: CAISSAGGGNQPQHF. The CDR3 DNA reads as TGTGCCATCAGTTCGGCAGGGGGAGGCAATCAGCCCCAGCATTTT.

This clonotype was counted ten times or more. The chain links TRBV9 to TRBJ1-3; 7 bases map to TRBD1. The V and J ends lost 7 bases and 1 base, in that order; junction bases with no gene match: 5. The CDR3 has 14 residues. Germline CDR1 is SGDLS and CDR2 is YYNGEE. The CDR3 loop reads CASAGGTSGNTIYF. DNA of the CDR3: TGTGCCAGCGCAGGGGGTACATCTGGAAACACCATATATTTT.

This clonotype was counted a few times. V gene TRBV20-1 combines with J gene TRBJ2-7, with D tentatively TRBD2 (5 bases). Trimming stripped 5 bases from V and 2 bases from J, with 16 bases between. This CDR3 has 14 residues. Germline CDR1 DFQATT, CDR2 SNEGSKA (reference sequence). CDR3 residues: CSAEEGGLAYEQYF. Written as DNA, the CDR3 is TGCAGTGCTGAAGAGGGCGGGCTAGCCTACGAGCAGTACTTC.

The V and J genes are TRBV4-3 and TRBJ1-1, with D possibly being TRBD1 (5 bases). Trimming removed 3 bases at V and 4 bases at J, with 15 bases between. Germline V gene sequence: CDR1 LGHNA, CDR2 YSLEER. The length of the CDR3 is 15 residues. In DNA form, the CDR3 reads TGCGCCAGCAGCCACGCGGCGGAGGGGCCCACTGAAGCTTTCTTT. Residues: CASSHAAEGPTEAFF.

This clonotype was found many times. CDR3 in DNA: TGCAGTGCTAGAGAGACTAGGAGGAATGAGCAGTTCTTC. Protein sequence: CSARETRRNEQFF. This chain links TRBV20-1 with TRBJ2-1; tentatively, D is TRBD2 (6 bases). The V end was cut by 0 bases, the J end by 7 bases, with 10 bases between. CDR3 length: 13 amino acids. Germline V gene lookup returns CDR1 DFQATT and CDR2 SNEGSKA (reference sequence).

This clonotype has just a few counts. The rearrangement uses TRBV7-8 and TRBJ2-1; no reliable D call. The CDR3 extends over 15 amino acids. Per germline, CDR1 SGHVS and CDR2 FQNEAQ. V was cut by 3 bases and J by 4 bases, with 13 bases left in between. DNA of the CDR3: TGTGCCAGCAGCTTTCGACACGGCTCGTACAATGAGCAGTTCTTC. It specifies CASSFRHGSYNEQFF.

There are many counts of this clonotype. This chain connects TRBV14 to TRBJ2-1, with D possibly matching TRBD2 (6 bases). V was cut by 0 bases and J by 6 bases, with 21 bases left in between. Germline V lookup: CDR1 SGHDN, CDR2 FVKESK. The CDR3 is 18 residues long. The CDR3: CASSQDLRRGNQFNEQFF. The CDR3 DNA reads TGTGCCAGCAGCCAAGATCTTCGGCGGGGCAATCAGTTCAATGAGCAGTTCTTC.

Ten or more counts support this clonotype. The junction departs from the called germline gene at one end, perhaps through a read error. The chain is built from TRBV4-3 and TRBJ1-1; D is ambiguous. This CDR3 contains 13 residues. Germline-derived CDR1 and CDR2 are LGHNA and YSLEER. CDR3 sequence reads: CASGQTKHTEAFF. Written as DNA, the CDR3 is TGCGCCAGCGGCCAAACGAAACACACTGAAGCTTTCTTT.

The sample holds many counts of this clonotype. The chain combines TRBV20-1 with TRBJ2-1; no clear D. CDR1 is DFQATT and CDR2 is SNEGSKA in the germline V gene (reference sequence). This CDR3 spans 15 amino acids. V was cut by 2 bases and J by 6 bases, with 17 bases left in between. CDR3 protein: CSARYAPNIGNEQFF. The CDR3 DNA is TGCAGTGCTAGATACGCCCCAAATATTGGCAATGAGCAGTTCTTC.

This clonotype has at least ten counts. J is TRBJ1-4 and V is TRBV7-8; D possibly corresponds to TRBD1 (5 bases). The CDR3 consists of 15 residues. Germline CDR1 reads SGHVS; CDR2 reads FQNEAQ. V was trimmed by 5 bases and J by 8 bases, leaving 18 bases between them. CDR3 bases: TGTGCCAGCAGCCCCCGCGGGGGTTGGGGAGAAAAACTGTTTTTT. It encodes CASSPRGGWGEKLFF.

This clonotype was counted many times. The rearrangement links TRBV5-1 to TRBJ2-5; 8 bases are shared with TRBD2. Germline-derived CDR1 and CDR2 are SGHRS and YFSETQ. The CDR3 covers 14 residues. Germline trimming cut 8 bases from V and 1 base from J; bases unmatched to any gene: 7. CDR3 residues: CASREGSTQETQYF. The CDR3 region has the DNA TGCGCCAGTCGGGAGGGCTCAACCCAAGAGACCCAGTACTTC.

This clonotype was counted at least ten times. The gene calls are TRBV5-1 and TRBJ2-7; 9 nucleotides agree with TRBD1. Germline assignment: CDR1 SGHRS and CDR2 YFSETQ. The CDR3 loop spans 15 amino acids. J was trimmed by 1 base and V by 3 bases; bases with no gene match: 5. The CDR3 sequence is CASSSQGTGSYEQYF. CDR3 nucleotides: TGCGCCAGCAGCTCCCAGGGGACAGGGTCCTACGAGCAGTACTTC.

In its sample, this clonotype was seen many times. The genes are TRBV10-3 and TRBJ2-2; D possibly matches TRBD1 or TRBD2 (5 bases each). The CDR3 covers 16 residues. Per germline, CDR1 ENHRY and CDR2 SYGVKD. The V end was cut by 6 bases, the J end by 1 base, with 15 bases between. The CDR3 here is CAISSPVGVNTGELFF. CDR3 sequence (DNA): TGTGCCATCAGCTCTCCTGTGGGGGTGAACACCGGGGAGCTGTTTTTT.